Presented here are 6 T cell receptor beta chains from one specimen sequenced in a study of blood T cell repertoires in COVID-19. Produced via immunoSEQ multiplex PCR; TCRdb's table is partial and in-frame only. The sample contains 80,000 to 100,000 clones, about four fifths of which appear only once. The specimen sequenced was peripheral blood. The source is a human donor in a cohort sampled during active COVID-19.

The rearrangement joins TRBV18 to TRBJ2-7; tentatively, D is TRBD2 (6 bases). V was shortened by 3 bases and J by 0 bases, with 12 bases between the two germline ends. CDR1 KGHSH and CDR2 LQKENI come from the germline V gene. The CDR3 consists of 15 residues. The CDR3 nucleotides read TGTGCCAGCTCACCCGGGACTCAAAGCTCCTACGAGCAGTACTTC. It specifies CASSPGTQSSYEQYF.

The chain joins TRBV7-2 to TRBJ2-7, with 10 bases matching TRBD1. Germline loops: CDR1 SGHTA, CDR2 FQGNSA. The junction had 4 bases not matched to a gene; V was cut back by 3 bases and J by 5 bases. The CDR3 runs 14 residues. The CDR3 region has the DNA TGTGCCAGCAGCTTCCGGGACAGGGGTCACGAGCAGTACTTC. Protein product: CASSFRDRGHEQYF.

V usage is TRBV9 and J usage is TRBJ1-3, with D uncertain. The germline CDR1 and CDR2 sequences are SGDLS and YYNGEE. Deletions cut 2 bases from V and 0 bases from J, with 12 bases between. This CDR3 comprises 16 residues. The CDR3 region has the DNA TGTGCCAGCAGCGTTCCAAGCAGGAACTCTGGAAACACCATATATTTT. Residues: CASSVPSRNSGNTIYF.

The CDR3: CASSQDVSRFPYEQYF. For the CDR3, the DNA is TGTGCCAGCAGCCAAGATGTAAGCCGGTTTCCCTACGAGCAGTACTTC. This rearrangement joins TRBV3-1 (or the pseudogene TRBV3-2) to TRBJ2-7, with D unclear. The CDR3 is 16 amino acids. V was pared by 0 bases and J by 2 bases, with 14 bases between. Germline values: CDR1 LGHDT, CDR2 YNNKEL (reference sequence).

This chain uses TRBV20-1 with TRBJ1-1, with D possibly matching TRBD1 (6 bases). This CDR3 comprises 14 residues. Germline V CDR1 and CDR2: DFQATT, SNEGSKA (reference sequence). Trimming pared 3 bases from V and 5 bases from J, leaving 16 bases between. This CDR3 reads CSASQQGRRTEAFF. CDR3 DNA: TGCAGTGCTAGTCAACAGGGAAGGAGGACTGAAGCTTTCTTT.

The CDR3 loop reads CASSQGTGAPYGYTF. The CDR3 DNA follows: TGTGCCAGCAGCCAAGGGACAGGAGCCCCCTATGGCTACACCTTC. J is TRBJ1-2 and V is TRBV3-1 (or the pseudogene TRBV3-2), with 7 bases fitting TRBD1. V lost 1 base to trimming and J lost 4 bases; unmatched junction nucleotides: 6. CDR1 is LGHDT and CDR2 is YNNKEL in the germline V gene (reference sequence). The CDR3 totals 15 residues.